This TCR beta chain was sequenced for a study of cytotoxic CD8 clonotypes in ibrutinib-treated CLL. Germline V CDR1 and CDR2: ENHRY, SYGVKD. The CDR3 length is 12 residues. Between the trimmed V and J ends, which lost 6 bases and 5 bases, there was a span of 10 bases. The protocol was immunoSEQ multiplex PCR, while the TCRdb copy is restricted to in-frame clones and leaves out a portion. The sample yields 150,000 to 200,000 clones, 81% seen once. The chain couples TRBV10-3 to TRBJ1-1; possibly TRBD1 for D (6 bases). The sequencing used PBMCs, collected after 12 months of ibrutinib treatment. The clonotype was recovered from a human donor with chronic lymphocytic leukemia. The CDR3 coding sequence is TGTGCCATCAGAGCAGGGGAAACTGAAGCTTTCTTT. Its protein product is CAIRAGETEAFF.